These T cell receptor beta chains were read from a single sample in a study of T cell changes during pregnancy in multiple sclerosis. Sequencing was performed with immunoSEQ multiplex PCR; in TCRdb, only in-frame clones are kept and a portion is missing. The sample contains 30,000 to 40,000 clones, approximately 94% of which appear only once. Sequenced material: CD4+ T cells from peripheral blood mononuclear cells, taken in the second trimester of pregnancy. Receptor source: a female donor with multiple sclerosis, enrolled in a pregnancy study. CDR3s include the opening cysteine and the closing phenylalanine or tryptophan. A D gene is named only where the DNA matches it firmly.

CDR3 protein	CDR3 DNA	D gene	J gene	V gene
CASSEIPGLAGGMNEQFF	TGTGCCAGCAGTGAGATCCCAGGACTAGCGGGAGGGATGAATGAGCAGTTCTTC	TRBD2	TRBJ2-1	TRBV6-1
CSVEGVGLVRGYTF	TGCAGCGTTGAAGGGGTGGGCTTAGTTCGTGGCTACACCTTC	NA	TRBJ1-2	TRBV29-1
CASSSARLAGGGEQYF	TGTGCCAGCAGCTCCGCCCGACTAGCGGGGGGTGGGGAGCAGTACTTC	TRBD2	TRBJ2-7	TRBV11-2
CASRDRGGDTQYF	TGTGCCAGTAGGGACAGGGGAGGAGATACGCAGTATTTT	TRBD1	TRBJ2-3	TRBV19
CASSPLGQLQETQYF	TGTGCCAGCAGCCCCCTGGGGCAGCTACAAGAGACCCAGTACTTC	NA	TRBJ2-5	TRBV7-9
CASSQDGQGGQPQHF	TGTGCCAGCAGCCAAGATGGCCAGGGAGGACAGCCCCAGCATTTT	NA	TRBJ1-5	TRBV4-2
CASSVAGQGSQDTQYF	TGTGCCAGCAGCGTAGCTGGGCAGGGATCGCAAGATACGCAGTATTTT	NA	TRBJ2-3	TRBV9
CASSSLFGPSTGYTF	TGTGCCAGCAGCAGTTTATTCGGCCCTAGTACCGGCTACACCTTC	NA	TRBJ1-2	TRBV14
CASSQSPGGAYGYTF	TGTGCCAGCAGCCAAAGCCCAGGGGGCGCCTATGGCTACACCTTC	TRBD1	TRBJ1-2	TRBV7-2
CAIRRTGGITEAFF	TGTGCCATCAGGAGGACAGGGGGGATAACTGAAGCTTTCTTT	TRBD1	TRBJ1-1	TRBV10-3
CASSTSRGSYEQYF	TGTGCCAGCAGCACCTCGAGGGGGTCCTACGAGCAGTACTTC	NA	TRBJ2-7	TRBV11-1
CASSWGQDTGELFF	TGCGCCAGCAGCTGGGGACAGGACACCGGGGAGCTGTTTTTT	TRBD1	TRBJ2-2	TRBV5-1
CASSPRSLDRGDLCTF	TGTGCCAGCTCACCACGTTCTCTGGACAGGGGCGACCTTTGCACCTTC	TRBD1	TRBJ1-2	TRBV18
CASSSGPYQETQYF	TGTGCCAGCAGTTCGGGTCCGTACCAAGAGACCCAGTACTTC	NA	TRBJ2-5	TRBV6-1
CASSALTGTSTETQYF	TGTGCCAGCAGTGCATTGACCGGGACTAGTACGGAGACCCAGTACTTC	TRBD2	TRBJ2-5	TRBV6-1
CASSANRGRKGGNEKLFF	TGTGCCAGCAGTGCAAACAGGGGGCGCAAGGGGGGGAATGAAAAACTGTTTTTT	TRBD1	TRBJ1-4	TRBV28
CASTLTSGEYNEQFF	TGTGCCAGCACCTTGACTAGCGGGGAGTACAATGAGCAGTTCTTC	TRBD2	TRBJ2-1	TRBV7-3